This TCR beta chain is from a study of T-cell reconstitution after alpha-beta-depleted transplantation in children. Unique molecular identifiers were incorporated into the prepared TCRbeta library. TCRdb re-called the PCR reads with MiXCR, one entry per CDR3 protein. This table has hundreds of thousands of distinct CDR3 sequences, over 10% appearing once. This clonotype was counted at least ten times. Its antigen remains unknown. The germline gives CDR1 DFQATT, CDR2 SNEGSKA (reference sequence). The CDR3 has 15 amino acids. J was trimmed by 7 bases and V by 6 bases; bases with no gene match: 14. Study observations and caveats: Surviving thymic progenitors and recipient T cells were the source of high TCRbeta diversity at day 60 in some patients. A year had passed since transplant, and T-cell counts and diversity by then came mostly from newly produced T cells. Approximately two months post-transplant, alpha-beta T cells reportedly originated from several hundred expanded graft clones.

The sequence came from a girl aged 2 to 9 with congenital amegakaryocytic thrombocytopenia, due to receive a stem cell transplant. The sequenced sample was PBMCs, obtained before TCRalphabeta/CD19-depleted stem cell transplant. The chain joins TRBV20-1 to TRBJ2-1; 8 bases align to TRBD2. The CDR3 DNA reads TGCAGTGCCATTTCTTCAGTTACTAGCGGTAATGAGCAGTTCTTC. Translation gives CSAISSVTSGNEQFF.